This T cell receptor (beta chain) was profiled in a study of radiotherapy plus CTLA-4 blockade in lung cancer. V was cut by 0 bases and J by 1 base, with 7 bases left in between. The CDR3 loop spans 14 amino acids. Looked up from germline, CDR1 is SGDLS and CDR2 is YYNGEE. To note about this clone: Its antigen is as yet unknown.

Sequenced by immunoSEQ multiplex PCR; TCRdb stores in-frame clones only, minus some. Of some 15,000 clones in the sample, 72% were seen once. The study's findings and limits: Peripheral blood showed expansion of tumor-derived TCR clones after radiotherapy and ipilimumab.

The sequences come from peripheral blood, collected from a patient treated with radiotherapy plus ipilimumab. The clonotype was recovered from a human donor with non-small cell lung cancer whose response to radiotherapy plus ipilimumab could not be evaluated. The chain couples TRBV9 to TRBJ1-1, with D possibly matching TRBD1 (5 bases). The CDR3 protein is CASSVDQGNTEAFF. CDR3 coding DNA: TGTGCCAGCAGCGTAGATCAGGGGAACACTGAAGCTTTCTTT.